This is a list of T cell receptor beta chains from one sample in a study of response to subunit inactivated influenza vaccine. Each CDR3 protein is one row after TCRdb ran MiXCR on the RT-PCR reads. The table has 650,000 to 800,000 distinct CDR3 sequences, about a fifth seen once. The sequences come from PBMCs from blood, collected approximately 5 days after vaccination. These receptors were collected from a man in his forties or fifties who received an inactivated influenza vaccine. Each CDR3 is given with its conserved first and last residue. The order of the fields is clone size, J gene, D gene, V gene, CDR3 DNA, CDR3 protein. D genes are given only for firm matches. Clone size, where shown, is once, few, many, or a class for clones that have expanded.

clone_size: few
j_call: TRBJ2-7
d_call: TRBD1
v_call: TRBV27
cdr3_nt: TGTGCCAGCAGTTTAGGACAGGGGTACTCCTACGAGCAGTACTTC
cdr3_aa: CASSLGQGYSYEQYF

clone_size: once
j_call: TRBJ2-1
d_call: -
v_call: TRBV24-1
cdr3_nt: TGTGCCACCCCTGCCCCAAACTCCTACAATGAGCAGTTCTTC
cdr3_aa: CATPAPNSYNEQFF

clone_size: -
j_call: TRBJ2-4
d_call: -
v_call: TRBV20-1
cdr3_nt: TGCAGTTCATACACGGGGGCCAAAAACATTCAGTACTTC
cdr3_aa: CSSYTGAKNIQYF

clone_size: many
j_call: TRBJ1-2
d_call: -
v_call: TRBV5-1
cdr3_nt: TGCGCCAGCAGCTTGTCTGCAGGGGTGGATGGCTACACCTTC
cdr3_aa: CASSLSAGVDGYTF

clone_size: -
j_call: TRBJ2-1
d_call: TRBD2
v_call: TRBV11-2
cdr3_nt: TGTGCCAGCAGCTTAGTGGTGACTAGCACTGAGCAGTTCTTC
cdr3_aa: CASSLVVTSTEQFF

clone_size: few
j_call: TRBJ2-3
d_call: -
v_call: TRBV6-1
cdr3_nt: TGTGCCAGCAGCCGAGTCGTCACAGGGGATACGCAGTATTTT
cdr3_aa: CASSRVVTGDTQYF

clone_size: few
j_call: TRBJ1-5
d_call: -
v_call: TRBV20-1
cdr3_nt: TGCAGTGCTAGAGGCGCTCGAGACAATCAGCCCCAGCATTTT
cdr3_aa: CSARGARDNQPQHF

clone_size: -
j_call: TRBJ2-3
d_call: TRBD2
v_call: TRBV7-2
cdr3_nt: TGTGCCAGCAGCCCCGGGGGACTAGCGGGGGTGACAGATACGCAGTATTTT
cdr3_aa: CASSPGGLAGVTDTQYF

clone_size: many
j_call: TRBJ2-5
d_call: -
v_call: TRBV11-2
cdr3_nt: TGTGCCAGCAGCTTAGGGCAAGTTAGAGAGACCCAGTACTTC
cdr3_aa: CASSLGQVRETQYF

clone_size: -
j_call: TRBJ2-3
d_call: -
v_call: TRBV7-2
cdr3_nt: TGTGCCAGCAGCTCTCCAGGGAGGAGCGATACGCAGTATTTT
cdr3_aa: CASSSPGRSDTQYF

clone_size: few
j_call: TRBJ1-2
d_call: -
v_call: TRBV6-1
cdr3_nt: TGTGCCAGCAGTCTTACCTCCTGGGTAGGGGAGGGCTACACCTTC
cdr3_aa: CASSLTSWVGEGYTF

clone_size: many
j_call: TRBJ2-7
d_call: TRBD1
v_call: TRBV6-1
cdr3_nt: TGTGCCAGCAGCGGGTACGGGTATTCGGGACAGGGGGCCTACGAGCAGTACTTC
cdr3_aa: CASSGYGYSGQGAYEQYF

clone_size: -
j_call: TRBJ2-1
d_call: TRBD2
v_call: TRBV5-1
cdr3_nt: TGCGCCAGCAGCCCCGGGACTAGCGCAAATATCAGGAATGAGCAGTTCTTC
cdr3_aa: CASSPGTSANIRNEQFF

clone_size: -
j_call: TRBJ2-1
d_call: -
v_call: TRBV7-2
cdr3_nt: TGTGCCAGCACCCTAAAGACCTCGGACTACAATGAGCAGTTCTTC
cdr3_aa: CASTLKTSDYNEQFF

clone_size: few
j_call: TRBJ1-6
d_call: -
v_call: TRBV9
cdr3_nt: TGTGCCAGCAGCGTTAGGGCTTTGGGAAATTCACCCCTCCACTTT
cdr3_aa: CASSVRALGNSPLHF

clone_size: -
j_call: TRBJ2-7
d_call: TRBD2
v_call: TRBV11-2
cdr3_nt: TGTGCCAGCGGATTGACTAGCGGGAAAACCTACGAGCAGTACTTC
cdr3_aa: CASGLTSGKTYEQYF

clone_size: -
j_call: TRBJ1-1
d_call: -
v_call: TRBV30
cdr3_nt: TGTGCCTGGAGACCGTTCGGGCAAACGAACACTGAAGCTTTCTTT
cdr3_aa: CAWRPFGQTNTEAFF

clone_size: few
j_call: TRBJ2-7
d_call: TRBD1
v_call: TRBV12-5
cdr3_nt: TGTGCTAGTGGTTTGGCCCACCTTGGGGACAGGGGCTCCTACGAGCAGTACTTC
cdr3_aa: CASGLAHLGDRGSYEQYF

clone_size: once
j_call: TRBJ2-2
d_call: TRBD1
v_call: TRBV10-3
cdr3_nt: TGTGCCATCGGAAGACAGGGGCCTAACACCGGGGAGCTGTTTTTT
cdr3_aa: CAIGRQGPNTGELFF

clone_size: -
j_call: TRBJ1-2
d_call: TRBD1
v_call: TRBV10-3
cdr3_nt: TGTGCCATCAGTGACTGGGACAGAAACGGCTACACCTTC
cdr3_aa: CAISDWDRNGYTF

clone_size: -
j_call: TRBJ2-7
d_call: TRBD1
v_call: TRBV20-1
cdr3_nt: TGCAGTGCTAGCAGCACAGGGGCCGAGCAGTACTTC
cdr3_aa: CSASSTGAEQYF

clone_size: few
j_call: TRBJ2-7
d_call: -
v_call: TRBV29-1
cdr3_nt: TGCAGCGTTGAAGCCGGGCCCCAACTCCCCTACGAGCAGTACTTC
cdr3_aa: CSVEAGPQLPYEQYF

clone_size: -
j_call: TRBJ2-7
d_call: -
v_call: TRBV5-5
cdr3_nt: TGTGCCAGCAGCTTGGCCGGCAGCTTCTCCTACGAGCAGTACTTC
cdr3_aa: CASSLAGSFSYEQYF

clone_size: many
j_call: TRBJ2-7
d_call: TRBD2
v_call: TRBV30
cdr3_nt: TGTGCCTGGTCGGCGGGAGTAGGTTACGAGCAGTACTTC
cdr3_aa: CAWSAGVGYEQYF

clone_size: few
j_call: TRBJ1-2
d_call: -
v_call: TRBV7-9
cdr3_nt: TGTGCCAGCAGCTTAGCTTCCAGGGGAGTTCATGGCTACACCTTC
cdr3_aa: CASSLASRGVHGYTF

clone_size: -
j_call: TRBJ2-1
d_call: TRBD1
v_call: TRBV24-1
cdr3_nt: TGTGCCACCAGTGATTCGGCCCGAGAGACAGGGCTCAATGAGCAGTTCTTC
cdr3_aa: CATSDSARETGLNEQFF

clone_size: few
j_call: TRBJ2-7
d_call: -
v_call: TRBV7-9
cdr3_nt: TGTGCCAGCAGCAAGGATCCGGTTCAGGGGTGGCAGTACTTC
cdr3_aa: CASSKDPVQGWQYF

clone_size: -
j_call: TRBJ2-7
d_call: TRBD1
v_call: TRBV5-1
cdr3_nt: TGCGCCAGCAGCTTGGAACAGGGGCCCTCCTACGAGCAGTACTTC
cdr3_aa: CASSLEQGPSYEQYF

clone_size: -
j_call: TRBJ2-1
d_call: -
v_call: TRBV7-2
cdr3_nt: TGTGCCAGCAGCTTCACGGGGGTCTCCTACAATGAGCAGTTCTTC
cdr3_aa: CASSFTGVSYNEQFF

clone_size: -
j_call: TRBJ2-7
d_call: -
v_call: TRBV12-3/TRBV12-4
cdr3_nt: TGTGCCAGCAATATAGACAGGTTCCCCTACGAGCAGTACTTC
cdr3_aa: CASNIDRFPYEQYF

clone_size: few
j_call: TRBJ1-2
d_call: -
v_call: TRBV4-3
cdr3_nt: TGCGCCAGCAGCCACATCCCCCCAGGGGCCTATGGCTACACCTTC
cdr3_aa: CASSHIPPGAYGYTF

clone_size: -
j_call: TRBJ2-7
d_call: TRBD1
v_call: TRBV5-1
cdr3_nt: TGCGCCAGCAGCTTTCTAACCGGGACAGGGCAATCCGAGCAGTACTTC
cdr3_aa: CASSFLTGTGQSEQYF

clone_size: -
j_call: TRBJ2-4
d_call: TRBD2
v_call: TRBV11-2
cdr3_nt: TGTGCCAGCAGCTTCGGACTAGCAGTCAAAAACATTCAGTACTTC
cdr3_aa: CASSFGLAVKNIQYF

clone_size: -
j_call: TRBJ2-5
d_call: -
v_call: TRBV7-2
cdr3_nt: TGTGCCAGCAGCTTGGACCCGGGACGAAGGGAGACCCAGTACTTC
cdr3_aa: CASSLDPGRRETQYF

clone_size: few
j_call: TRBJ1-2
d_call: -
v_call: TRBV12-3/TRBV12-4
cdr3_nt: TGTGCCAGCAGTCCGCCGGGAGGGCCGTTCGGCTACACCTTC
cdr3_aa: CASSPPGGPFGYTF

clone_size: few
j_call: TRBJ2-3
d_call: TRBD1
v_call: TRBV18
cdr3_nt: TGTGCCAGCTCCCAAGAGGGACAGTACACAGATACGCAGTATTTT
cdr3_aa: CASSQEGQYTDTQYF

clone_size: many
j_call: TRBJ2-7
d_call: TRBD1
v_call: TRBV28
cdr3_nt: TGTGCCAGCAGTTTCCCCGACAGGGGAACCTACGAGCAGTACTTC
cdr3_aa: CASSFPDRGTYEQYF